The present entry profiles one T cell receptor beta chain with its context. Antigen unknown. This CDR3 is 14 amino acids long. Germline assignment: CDR1 SNHLY and CDR2 FYNNEI. V lost 8 bases and J 2 bases, leaving 14 bases between the germline ends. Using constant-segment primers, 5'RACE produced TCR alpha and TCR beta cDNA libraries carrying sample barcodes and UMIs. TCRdb used MiXCR to reprocess the 5' RACE reads, holding one entry per CDR3 protein. The repertoire holds 250,000 to 400,000 distinct CDR3 sequences, with around 15% as singletons. The data were obtained in a study of T-cell memory formation after mild COVID-19. Study-wide context: The TCR clusters were mostly specific to one donor. Study conclusions and caveats: Some clones that responded were present in memory (sampled pre-infection), which suggests cross-reactive memory joined. Among clones peaking at day 37 in the second wave, SARS-CoV-2 specificity remained unconfirmed.

This TCR derives from a man aged 18-30 years who had mild COVID-19 (a few samples of this study predate the infection). Cell type and time point are not known. Input material: PBMCs or a T cell subset sorted from them (not recorded which). The rearrangement uses TRBV2 and TRBJ2-3; D unclear. The CDR3 is CASEGRQFTDTQYF. Here the CDR3 DNA reads TGTGCCAGCGAAGGACGTCAGTTCACAGATACGCAGTATTTT.